This TCR beta chain was retrieved from a study of monozygotic twins with inflammatory bowel disease. Worth noting for this clonotype: What it recognizes is unknown.

Each sample's cDNA came from eight separate reactions. With about 15 and 9 cycles respectively, two nested PCRs were carried out on TCRalpha and TCRbeta cDNA. No DNA is given; TCRdb re-called the 5' RACE reads and lists each CDR3 protein once. The sample has over 110,000 distinct CDR3 sequences, and its top ten clones hold less than 3%. Overall study findings and caveats: Lower sharing of clonotypes with other individuals was seen in IBD patients than in healthy twins. This was most marked in patients showing signs of disease activity. Twins with IBD were found to have lower TCRbeta diversity (inverse Simpson) than healthy co-twins.

This receptor was obtained from a human donor with ulcerative colitis or Crohn's disease, or a healthy co-twin of an affected twin (not recorded which). The sample taken for sequencing was blood.

The chain's CDR3 is CSARDPAGTYEQYF. This sequence joins TRBV20-1 and TRBJ2-7. CDR1 is DFQATT, CDR2 SNEGSKA, per germline (reference sequence). This CDR3 comprises 14 residues.